Shown below are 8 T cell receptor beta chains from a single sample sequenced in a study of blood T cell repertoires in COVID-19 (TCRdb year 2020). Library preparation employed the immunoSEQ multiplex PCR assay. What TCRdb holds here is the immuneACCESS table cut down to in-frame rearrangements. Part of the clones is not present; checked against another copy, under half of the missing clones reflect an unresolved V gene, and the others are unexplained. Counted in this sample were over 200,000 clones; roughly 90% of them appeared once. The ten largest clones add up to about 0.8% of the sample. Sequencing was done on a sample of peripheral blood. These TCRs come from a man aged 55-75 years with COVID-19, enrolled during active disease.

The CDR3 DNA is TGCGCCAGCAGCCAGGGTGGACAGGGCTCCTACGAGCAGTACTTC. Amino acids: CASSQGGQGSYEQYF. The chain is built from TRBV4-1 and TRBJ2-7; TRBD1 aligns across 8 bases. The CDR3 extends over 15 amino acids. Germline V gene data show CDR1 as MGHRA and CDR2 as YSYEKL. The V and J ends lost 3 bases and 0 bases, in that order; junction bases with no gene match: 4.

The rearrangement uses TRBV7-9 and TRBJ2-5; 16 nucleotides match TRBD2. The germline V gene encodes CDR1 SEHNR and CDR2 FQNEAQ (reference sequence). The CDR3 runs 19 residues. V lost 4 bases, J lost 5 bases, and 13 bases stayed unmatched. This CDR3 reads CASSSRPGTSGGAWETQYF. The CDR3 DNA reads TGTGCCAGCAGCTCGCGCCCCGGGACTAGCGGGGGGGCATGGGAGACCCAGTACTTC.

The chain joins TRBV7-2 to TRBJ1-6; 10 bases line up with TRBD1. Germline CDR1 and CDR2: SGHTA and FQGNSA. V lost 5 bases to trimming and J lost 9 bases; unmatched junction nucleotides: 10. CDR3 length equals 16 residues. For the CDR3, the DNA is TGTGCCAGCAGCCTAAGGACAGGGGGTTATGGTTCACCCCTCCACTTT. Its protein is CASSLRTGGYGSPLHF.

The V gene is TRBV3-1 (or the pseudogene TRBV3-2), the J gene TRBJ1-6; perhaps TRBD1 as D (5 bases). V was clipped by 6 bases and J by 3 bases, with 6 bases between them. Germline CDR1 and CDR2: LGHDT and YNNKEL (reference sequence). The CDR3 contains 13 residues. The CDR3 protein is CASRTDYNSPLHF. As DNA, the CDR3 is TGTGCCAGCAGGACAGACTATAATTCACCCCTCCACTTT.

The chain links TRBV18 to TRBJ1-2; 7 nucleotides agree with TRBD1. The CDR3 is 14 amino acids. V shed 5 bases and J 2 bases; nucleotides not matched to a gene: 5. CDR1 is KGHSH and CDR2 is LQKENI in the germline V gene. The CDR3 loop reads CASSMGQQNYGYTF. CDR3 in DNA: TGTGCCAGCTCAATGGGACAGCAGAACTATGGCTACACCTTC.

The gene calls are TRBV9 and TRBJ2-3; TRBD2 matches 15 bases. The CDR3 extends over 19 amino acids. Germline trimming cut 3 bases from V and 2 bases from J; bases unmatched to any gene: 10. Germline loops: CDR1 SGDLS, CDR2 YYNGEE. CDR3 coding DNA: TGTGCCAGCAGCGGGACGGGACTAGCGGGGGGATATCCCACAGATACGCAGTATTTT. Translating gives CASSGTGLAGGYPTDTQYF.

The chain joins TRBV7-3 to TRBJ1-1, with TRBD1 matching over 9 bases. Germline V gene sequence: CDR1 SGHTA, CDR2 FQGTGA. V was pared by 6 bases and J by 5 bases, with 16 bases of the junction left unmatched. This CDR3 has 17 amino acids. The CDR3 spells CASRNDAAGTGLTEAFF. The CDR3, as DNA: TGTGCCAGCAGGAACGACGCAGCCGGGACAGGGTTAACTGAAGCTTTCTTT.

This clone showed up just once. The V and J genes are TRBV11-3 and TRBJ2-1; no firm D call. The length of the CDR3 is 12 residues. Germline values: CDR1 SGHNT, CDR2 YENEEA. V dropped 2 bases and J dropped 8 bases, with 7 bases sitting between them. This CDR3 is CASSLNGYEQFF. The CDR3 region has the DNA TGTGCCAGCAGCTTAAATGGCTATGAGCAGTTCTTC.